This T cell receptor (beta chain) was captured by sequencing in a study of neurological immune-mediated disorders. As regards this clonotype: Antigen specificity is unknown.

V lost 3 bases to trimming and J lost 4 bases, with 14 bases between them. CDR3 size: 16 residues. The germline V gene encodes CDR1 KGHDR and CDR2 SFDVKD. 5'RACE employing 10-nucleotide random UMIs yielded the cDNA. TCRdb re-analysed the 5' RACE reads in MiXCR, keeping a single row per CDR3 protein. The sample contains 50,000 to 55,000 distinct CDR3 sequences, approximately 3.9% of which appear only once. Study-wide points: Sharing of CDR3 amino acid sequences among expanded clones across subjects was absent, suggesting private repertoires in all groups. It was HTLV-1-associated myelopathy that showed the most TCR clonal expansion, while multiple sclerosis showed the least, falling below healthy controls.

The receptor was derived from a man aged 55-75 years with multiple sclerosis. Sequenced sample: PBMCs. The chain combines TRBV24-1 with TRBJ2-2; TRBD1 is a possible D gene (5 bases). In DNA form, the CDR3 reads TGTGCCACCAGTGATAAGTCCAGGGCCCGCACCGGGGAGCTGTTTTTT. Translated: CATSDKSRARTGELFF.